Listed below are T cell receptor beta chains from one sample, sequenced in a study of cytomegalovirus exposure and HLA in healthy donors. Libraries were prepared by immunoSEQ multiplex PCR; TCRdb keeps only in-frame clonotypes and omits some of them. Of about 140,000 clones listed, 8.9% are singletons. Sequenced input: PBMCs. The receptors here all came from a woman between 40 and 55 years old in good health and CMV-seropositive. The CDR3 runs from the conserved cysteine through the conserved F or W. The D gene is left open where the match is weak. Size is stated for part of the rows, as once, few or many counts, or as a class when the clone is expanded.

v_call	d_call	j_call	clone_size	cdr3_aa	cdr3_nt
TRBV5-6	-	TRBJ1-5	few	CASSLWGEGSNQPQHF	TGTGCCAGCAGCTTGTGGGGGGAGGGAAGCAATCAGCCCCAGCATTTT
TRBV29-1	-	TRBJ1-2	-	CSVEDQMGANYGYTF	TGCAGCGTTGAAGATCAGATGGGGGCGAACTATGGCTACACCTTC
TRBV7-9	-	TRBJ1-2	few	CASSLNGLAGGYTF	TGTGCCAGCAGCTTGAACGGGCTCGCGGGCGGCTACACCTTC
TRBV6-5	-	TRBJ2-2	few	CASRTGAGELFF	TGTGCCAGTCGGACGGGAGCCGGGGAGCTGTTTTTT
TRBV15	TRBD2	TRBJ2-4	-	CATSRDGGSLAKNIQYF	TGTGCCACCAGCAGAGACGGGGGGTCACTAGCCAAAAACATTCAGTACTTC
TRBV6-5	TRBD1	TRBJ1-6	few	CASNTGGGSPLHF	TGTGCCAGCAATACAGGGGGGGGTTCACCCCTCCACTTT
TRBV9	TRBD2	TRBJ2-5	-	CASSVGASGISETQYF	TGTGCCAGCAGCGTAGGGGCTAGCGGTATATCGGAGACCCAGTACTTC
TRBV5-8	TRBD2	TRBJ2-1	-	CASSYLAGAGTEQFF	TGTGCCAGCAGCTATCTAGCGGGCGCCGGCACTGAGCAGTTCTTC
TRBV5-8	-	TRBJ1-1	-	CASIYGGPWGEAFF	TGTGCCAGCATCTACGGGGGGCCCTGGGGTGAAGCTTTCTTT
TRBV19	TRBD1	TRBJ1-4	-	CASSPQVGTGNEKLFF	TGTGCCAGTAGTCCGCAGGTCGGGACAGGAAATGAAAAACTGTTTTTT
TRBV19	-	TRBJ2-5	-	CASSPLGGGETQYF	TGTGCCAGTAGTCCCCTGGGCGGAGGGGAGACCCAGTACTTC
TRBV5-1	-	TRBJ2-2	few	CASSLVASGSTGELFF	TGCGCCAGCAGCTTGGTAGCCTCTGGTTCCACCGGGGAGCTGTTTTTT
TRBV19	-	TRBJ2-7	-	CASSEMVGRSYEQYF	TGTGCCAGTAGTGAGATGGTTGGGAGAAGCTACGAGCAGTACTTC
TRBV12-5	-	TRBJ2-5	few	CASGLVWGRGGAETQYF	TGTGCTAGTGGTTTGGTGTGGGGGAGGGGGGGCGCTGAGACCCAGTACTTC
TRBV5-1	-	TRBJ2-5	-	CASSLQTAGEETQYF	TGCGCCAGCAGCTTGCAGACAGCAGGGGAAGAGACCCAGTACTTC
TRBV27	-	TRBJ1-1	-	CASSRWGGGNTEAFF	TGTGCCAGCAGCCGCTGGGGAGGCGGTAACACTGAAGCTTTCTTT
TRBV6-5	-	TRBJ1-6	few	CASSYNSGGHNSPLHF	TGTGCCAGCAGTTACAATTCAGGAGGACATAATTCACCCCTCCACTTT
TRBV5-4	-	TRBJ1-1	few	CASRLRGGNTEAFF	TGTGCCAGCCGCCTCCGGGGGGGGAACACTGAAGCTTTCTTT
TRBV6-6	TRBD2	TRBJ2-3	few	CASSLAGGGNTQYF	TGTGCCAGCAGTTTAGCGGGGGGAGGGAATACGCAGTATTTT
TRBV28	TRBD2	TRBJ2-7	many	CASSLSASGSSYEQYF	TGTGCCAGCAGTTTATCGGCTAGCGGGAGTTCCTACGAGCAGTACTTC
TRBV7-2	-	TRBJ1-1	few	CASSPQMNTEAFF	TGTGCCAGCAGCCCCCAAATGAACACTGAAGCTTTCTTT
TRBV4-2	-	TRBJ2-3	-	CASSLSTDTQYF	TGTGCCAGCAGCCTAAGCACAGATACGCAGTATTTT
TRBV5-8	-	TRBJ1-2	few	CASSLYPGNYGYTF	TGTGCCAGCAGCTTATACCCAGGGAACTATGGCTACACCTTC
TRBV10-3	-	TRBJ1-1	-	CAISESPVLNTEAFF	TGTGCCATCAGTGAGTCCCCCGTTTTGAACACTGAAGCTTTCTTT
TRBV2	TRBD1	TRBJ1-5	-	CASSRGQGAYQPQHF	TGTGCCAGCAGTCGGGGACAGGGAGCGTACCAGCCCCAGCATTTT
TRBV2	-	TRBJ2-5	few	CASSTRGPETQYF	TGTGCCAGCAGTACTCGAGGCCCGGAGACCCAGTACTTC
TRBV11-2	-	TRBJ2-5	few	CASSFGPLGGETQYF	TGTGCCAGCAGCTTCGGGCCCCTGGGAGGAGAGACCCAGTACTTC
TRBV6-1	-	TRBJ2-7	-	CASSESTTPDYEQYF	TGTGCCAGCAGTGAATCAACCACCCCAGACTACGAGCAGTACTTC
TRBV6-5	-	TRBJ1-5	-	CASSPSGVGPQHF	TGTGCCAGCAGTCCTTCAGGGGTAGGGCCCCAGCATTTT
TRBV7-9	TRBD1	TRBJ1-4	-	CASSYDRGQNEKLFF	TGTGCCAGCAGCTATGACAGGGGGCAAAACGAAAAACTGTTTTTT
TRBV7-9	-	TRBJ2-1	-	CASSSQERNLYNEQFF	TGTGCCAGCAGCTCCCAGGAGCGGAACCTTTACAATGAGCAGTTCTTC
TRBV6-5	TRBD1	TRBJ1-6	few	CASSQGTGGRSPLHF	TGTGCCAGCAGCCAGGGGACAGGGGGCAGATCACCCCTCCACTTT
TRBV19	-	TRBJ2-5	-	CASSIGGVYQETQYF	TGTGCCAGTAGTATCGGCGGGGTGTACCAAGAGACCCAGTACTTC
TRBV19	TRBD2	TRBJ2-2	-	CASKRGETTGELFF	TGTGCCAGTAAACGGGGGGAAACTACCGGGGAGCTGTTTTTT
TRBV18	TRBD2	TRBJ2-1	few	CASSRTSGEPTLNEQFF	TGTGCCAGCTCGCGGACTAGCGGGGAGCCGACTCTGAATGAGCAGTTCTTC
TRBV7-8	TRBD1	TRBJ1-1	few	CASSPDRDAEAFF	TGTGCCAGCAGCCCGGACAGGGATGCTGAAGCTTTCTTT
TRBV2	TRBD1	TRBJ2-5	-	CASSQGEQETQYF	TGTGCCAGCAGTCAGGGGGAGCAAGAGACCCAGTACTTC